This T cell receptor (beta chain) was retrieved from a study of T cell changes during pregnancy in multiple sclerosis. Only in-frame clones appear in the TCRdb table, and some are missing; sequencing was by immunoSEQ multiplex PCR. The data hold 25,000 to 40,000 clones, with 91% observed a single time. Sequencing used CD8+ T cells from peripheral blood mononuclear cells, obtained in the second trimester of pregnancy. The sequence derives from a female donor in good health, enrolled as a control in a pregnancy study.

The CDR3 region is CASSYDIGSYNEQFF. CDR3 DNA: TGTGCCAGCAGTTATGACATCGGCTCCTACAATGAGCAGTTCTTC. The chain links TRBV27 to TRBJ2-1; D remains unclear. The germline V and J ends were trimmed by 4 bases and 0 bases, with 10 bases remaining between them. Germline lookup yields CDR1 MNHEY and CDR2 SMNVEV (reference sequence). The CDR3 has 15 amino acids.